The following is a TCR beta chain sequence with its context. Its target is not known. Treatment noted: approximately 9-day PBMC culture with coronavirus spike peptide pools or control peptides (ViraFEST assay). Sequencing of cultured CD4+ T cell DNA used the Oncomine TCR Beta short-read assay. TCRdb re-derived calls from the PCR reads in MiXCR, one entry per CDR3 protein. This sample has a few thousand distinct CDR3 sequences, with approximately 22% found just once. The data originate from a study of vaccination and CD4 T cells after COVID-19. Deletions cut 4 bases from V and 5 bases from J, with 11 bases between. The CDR3 is made up of 13 amino acids. Germline CDR1 and CDR2: MNHEY and SVGAGI.

The V gene is TRBV6-5, the J gene TRBJ1-1; D unclear. This clonotype was sampled from a human donor who had recovered from COVID-19. The sample consisted of CD4+ T cells from blood, cultured in vitro, taken after SARS-CoV-2 vaccination. CDR3 DNA sequence: TGTGCCAGCAGTTTAGCTTCGAGTACTGAAGCTTTCTTT. This translates into CASSLASSTEAFF.